This TCR beta chain appears in the sequencing data of a study of blood T cells in healthy people across ages. About this clonotype itself: Antigen specificity is unknown.

Germline CDR1 and CDR2: ENHRY and SYGVKD. The CDR3 sequence is 16 residues long. V was trimmed by 3 bases and J by 2 bases, leaving 16 bases between them. The total RNA that was extracted per sample amounted to at least 5 micrograms. Study-wide points: Fewer expanded clones and more diversity marked long-lived versus aged donors. When one million T cells were used, diversity estimates were thought to be underestimates. Expanded clonotype changes were possibly confounded by unknown donor CMV status.

A sample-barcoded 5' primer and a J-beta primer mix were used in a second PCR of about 7 to 12 cycles. TCRdb reanalysed the 5' RACE reads using MiXCR and keeps one entry per CDR3 protein. The table shows around 1,500,000 distinct CDR3 sequences, with over 25% occurring only once. The chain couples TRBV10-3 to TRBJ2-5; D possibly corresponds to TRBD1 (6 bases). This sequence was found in a woman aged 25 to 39 in good health. Sequenced input: blood. CDR3 loop: CAISDPSGVKQETQYF. The CDR3 DNA reads TGTGCCATCAGTGACCCATCAGGGGTGAAGCAAGAGACCCAGTACTTC.